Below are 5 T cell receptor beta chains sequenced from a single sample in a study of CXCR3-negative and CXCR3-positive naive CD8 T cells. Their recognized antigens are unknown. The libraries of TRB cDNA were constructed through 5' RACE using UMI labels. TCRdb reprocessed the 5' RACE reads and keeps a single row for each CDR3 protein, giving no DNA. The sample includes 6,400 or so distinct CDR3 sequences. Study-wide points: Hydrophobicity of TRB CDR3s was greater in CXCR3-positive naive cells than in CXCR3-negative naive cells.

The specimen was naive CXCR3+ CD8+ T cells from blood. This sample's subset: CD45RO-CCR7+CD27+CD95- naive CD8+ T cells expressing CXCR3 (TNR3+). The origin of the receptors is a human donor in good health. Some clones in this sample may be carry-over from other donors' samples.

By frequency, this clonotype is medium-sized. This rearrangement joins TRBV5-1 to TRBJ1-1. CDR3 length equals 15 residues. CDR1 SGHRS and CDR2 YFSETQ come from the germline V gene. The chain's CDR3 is CASSSRGGGNTEAFF.

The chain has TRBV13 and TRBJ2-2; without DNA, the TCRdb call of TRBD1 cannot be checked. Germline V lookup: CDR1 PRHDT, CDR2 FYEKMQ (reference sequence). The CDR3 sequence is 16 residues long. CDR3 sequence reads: CASSERDRGNTGELFF. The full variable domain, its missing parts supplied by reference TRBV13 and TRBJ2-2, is AAGVIQSPRHLIKEKRETATLKCYPIPRHDTVYWYQQGPGQDPQFLISFYEKMQSDKGSIPDRFSAQQFSDYHSELNMSSLELGDSALYFCASSERDRGNTGELFFGEGSRLTVL.

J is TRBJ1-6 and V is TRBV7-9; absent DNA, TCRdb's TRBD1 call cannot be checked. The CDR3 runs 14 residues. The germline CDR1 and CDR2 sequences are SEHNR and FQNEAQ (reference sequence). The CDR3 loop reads CASSDTLGRSPLHF.

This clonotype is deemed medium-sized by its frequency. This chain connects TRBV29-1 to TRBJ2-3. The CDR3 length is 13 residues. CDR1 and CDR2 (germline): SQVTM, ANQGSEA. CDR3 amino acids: CSVRSPNTDTQYF.

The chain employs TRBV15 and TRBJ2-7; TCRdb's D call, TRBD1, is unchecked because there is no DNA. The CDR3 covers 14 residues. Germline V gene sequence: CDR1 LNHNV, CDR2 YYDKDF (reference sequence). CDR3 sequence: CATSSRTGAYEQYF.